This T cell receptor beta chain is drawn from a study of blood T cell repertoires in COVID-19 (dated by TCRdb to about 2020). Describing the broader study: The collaborator samples originated in the United States, Italy and Spain and spanned the acute and convalescent phases of COVID-19. The repertoires were released in a freely available public database intended as a resource for research on the immune response to SARS-CoV-2. The dataset comprised deeply sampled blood TCRbeta repertoires from subjects exposed to, actively infected with, or recovered from COVID-19. The prospective study material was composed of cDNA or gDNA derived from T cells, B-cell-depleted T cells, or PBMCs. Where available, HLA class I and class II types were taken from metadata supplied by the sample provider and were not determined by assay-based typing. The sample metadata nearly always contained a de-identified subject ID, COVID-19 status, age in years and sex. The samples were drawn from two sources: the first 160 participants of the ongoing ImmuneRACE study, and 950 to 1,500 subjects contributed by 6 global collaborators. Overall study results and their limits: How much clinical and demographic metadata was included differed by source and by participant, and the metadata was provided uncurated.

From the cysteine through the phenylalanine, the CDR3 covers 20 amino acids. This entry keeps only the CDR3 DNA: 60 bases, framed from base 1. Sequences LGHNA (CDR1) and YNFKEQ (CDR2) are obtained from the germline V gene. Trimming leaves V shorter by 0 bases and J shorter by 0 bases, with the junction holding 17 bases beyond the gene matches. On this clone: Its antigen has not been determined. Per-base qualities were not stored, and no clone one base away is much larger.

The collaborating institutions used their own protocols to collect whole blood in K2EDTA tubes. For TCRbeta analysis, collaborators shipped samples as frozen whole blood, isolated PBMCs, or DNA extracted from either of those sample types. The immunoSEQ Assay, a bias-controlled multiplex PCR, was used to amplify TCRbeta CDR3 regions from genomic DNA. The study's own analysis went as follows. Within the assay, amplification of reference gene primers was used to estimate how many nucleated cells each sample contained. To quantify the absolute abundance of each unique TCRbeta CDR3 rearrangement, sequence reads were collapsed and filtered. For each sample, productive Simpson clonality was calculated as the square root of Simpson's diversity index across productive rearrangements. The clones in this table, taken by TCRdb from immuneACCESS, are in-frame only. Not every clone is retained; where verified, under half of the shortfall comes from an unresolved V gene, and the cause of the rest is unknown. Clone size and the V and J calls come from that table; the DNA yielded D and trimming. The sample records around 300,000 clones, 80% to 90% of which are singletons. Jointly, the top ten make up approximately 11% of the sample.

The chain was built from TRBV4-2 and TRBJ2-7, and 7 junction bases match TRBD1. The sequencing sample was made of peripheral blood. The TCR was taken from a woman in her sixties or seventies with acute or convalescent COVID-19. The sequenced DNA: TGTGCCAGCAGCCAAGATAGGGCAGGGGGAACCAGATCAAGCTCCTACGAGCAGTACTTC. The translation is CASSQDRAGGTRSSSYEQYF.